A few counts support the clone carrying this TCR beta chain. TCRdb independently ran MiXCR on the 5' RACE reads; one entry per CDR3 protein. The sample lists some 32,000 distinct CDR3 sequences, roughly 25% occurring once. This CDR3 contains 14 residues. The ends were cut back, 5 bases at V and 2 bases at J, with 10 bases in the middle. Germline CDR1 and CDR2: MNHEY and SMNVEV (reference sequence). The rearrangement links TRBV27 to TRBJ1-5, with D maybe TRBD1 (5 bases). This clonotype was obtained from a female donor with breast cancer. Input material: memory CD4+ T cells sorted from blood. Sample subset: memory CD4+ T cells, CD4+CD45RO+CD25-. In DNA, the CDR3 is TGTGCCAGCAGTCTTAGAGGGGGCAATCAGCCCCAGCATTTT. Translation: CASSLRGGNQPQHF.